This T cell receptor (beta chain) was identified during a study of T-cell memory formation after mild COVID-19. TCRdb passed the 5' RACE reads through MiXCR, listing each CDR3 protein once. The sample shows under 250,000 distinct CDR3 sequences, 9.5% of them seen only once. CDR1 is SGHTA, CDR2 FQGNSA, per germline. Trimming shortened V by 5 bases and J by 2 bases, and 5 bases separated the two germline ends. CDR3 length equals 12 residues. In this sample, this clonotype turned up many times. This receptor was taken from a man between 18 and 29 years old who had mild COVID-19 (a few samples of this study predate the infection). Cell type and time point are not known. V gene TRBV7-2 combines with J gene TRBJ2-3; D remains ambiguous. Material: PBMCs or a T cell subset sorted from them (not recorded which). The DNA for the CDR3 is TGTGCCAGCAGCCCCTACACAGATACGCAGTATTTT. Translation: CASSPYTDTQYF.